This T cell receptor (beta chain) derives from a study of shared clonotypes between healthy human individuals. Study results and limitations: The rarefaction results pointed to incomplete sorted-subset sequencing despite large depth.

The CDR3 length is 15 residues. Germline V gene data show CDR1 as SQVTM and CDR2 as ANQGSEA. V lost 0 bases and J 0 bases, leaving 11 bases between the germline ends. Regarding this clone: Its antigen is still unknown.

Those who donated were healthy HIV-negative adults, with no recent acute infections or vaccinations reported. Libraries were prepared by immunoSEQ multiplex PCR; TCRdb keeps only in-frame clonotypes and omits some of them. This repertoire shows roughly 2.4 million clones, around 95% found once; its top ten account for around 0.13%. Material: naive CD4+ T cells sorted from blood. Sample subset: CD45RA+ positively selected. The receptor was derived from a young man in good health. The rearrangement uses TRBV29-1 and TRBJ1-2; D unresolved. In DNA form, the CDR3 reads TGCAGCGTTGAAGATTTGGCAGGCGCTAACTATGGCTACACCTTC. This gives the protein CSVEDLAGANYGYTF.